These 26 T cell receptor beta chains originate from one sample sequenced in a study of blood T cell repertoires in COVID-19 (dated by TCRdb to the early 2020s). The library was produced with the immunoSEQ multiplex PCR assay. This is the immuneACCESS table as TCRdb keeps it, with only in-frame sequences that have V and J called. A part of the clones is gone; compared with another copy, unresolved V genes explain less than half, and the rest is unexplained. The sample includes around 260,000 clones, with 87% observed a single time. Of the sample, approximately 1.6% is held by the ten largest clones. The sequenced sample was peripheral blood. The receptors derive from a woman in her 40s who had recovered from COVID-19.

The CDR3 DNA is TGCGCCAGCAGCTTGCCCTTACTAGCGGGGGTTGGCACAGATACGCAGTATTTT. The encoded protein is CASSLPLLAGVGTDTQYF. The V call is TRBV5-1, the J call TRBJ2-3; 11 nucleotides align to TRBD2. Germline CDR1 SGHRS, CDR2 YFSETQ. With V trimmed by 1 base and J by 1 base, 8 bases remained unmatched. CDR3 length: 18 amino acids.

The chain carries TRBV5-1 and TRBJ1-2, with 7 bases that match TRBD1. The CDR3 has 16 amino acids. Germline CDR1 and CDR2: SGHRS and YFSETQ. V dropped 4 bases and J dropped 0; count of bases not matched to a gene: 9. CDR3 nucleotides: TGCGCCAGCAGCACCGGACAGGCCGGAGCTAACTATGGCTACACCTTC. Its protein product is CASSTGQAGANYGYTF.

CDR3 sequence (DNA): TGTGCCAGCAGCTCCCGGACAGGGCGCTCCTACAATGAGCAGTTCTTC. Translating it yields CASSSRTGRSYNEQFF. The genes are TRBV7-3 and TRBJ2-1, with 8 nucleotides matching TRBD1. This CDR3 spans 16 amino acids. Germline CDR1 reads SGHTA; CDR2 reads FQGTGA. V shed 4 bases and J 0 bases; nucleotides not matched to a gene: 5.

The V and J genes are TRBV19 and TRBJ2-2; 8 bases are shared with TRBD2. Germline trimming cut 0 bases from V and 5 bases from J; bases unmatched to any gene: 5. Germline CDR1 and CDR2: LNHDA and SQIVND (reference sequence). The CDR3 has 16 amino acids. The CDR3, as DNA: TGTGCCAGTAGTATAGATCCCCGGGGGGGTACCGGGGAGCTGTTTTTT. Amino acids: CASSIDPRGGTGELFF.

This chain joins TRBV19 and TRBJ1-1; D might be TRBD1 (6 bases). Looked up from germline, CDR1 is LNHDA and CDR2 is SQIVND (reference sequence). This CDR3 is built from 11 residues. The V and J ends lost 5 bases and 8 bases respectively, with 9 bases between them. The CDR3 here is CASSATGEAFF. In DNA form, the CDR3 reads TGTGCCAGTAGTGCTACAGGGGAAGCTTTCTTT.

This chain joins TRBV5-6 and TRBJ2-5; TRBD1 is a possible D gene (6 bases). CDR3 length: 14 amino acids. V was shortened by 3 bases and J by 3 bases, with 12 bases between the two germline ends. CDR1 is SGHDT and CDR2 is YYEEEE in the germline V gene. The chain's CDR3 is CASSSRGSEETQYF. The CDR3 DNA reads TGTGCCAGCAGCTCTAGGGGGTCCGAAGAGACCCAGTACTTC.

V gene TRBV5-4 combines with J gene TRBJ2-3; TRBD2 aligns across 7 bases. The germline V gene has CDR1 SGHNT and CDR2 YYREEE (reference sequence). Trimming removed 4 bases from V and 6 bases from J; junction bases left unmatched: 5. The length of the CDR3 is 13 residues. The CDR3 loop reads CASSLSGDDTQYF. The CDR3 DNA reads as TGTGCCAGCAGCCTCAGCGGGGACGATACGCAGTATTTT.

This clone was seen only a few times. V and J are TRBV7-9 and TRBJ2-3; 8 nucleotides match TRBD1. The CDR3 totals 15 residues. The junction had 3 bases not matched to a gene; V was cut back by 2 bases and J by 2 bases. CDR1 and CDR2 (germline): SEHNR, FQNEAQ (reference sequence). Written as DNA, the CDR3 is TGTGCCAGCAGCTTACCAGGGGGCAACACAGATACGCAGTATTTT. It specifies CASSLPGGNTDTQYF.

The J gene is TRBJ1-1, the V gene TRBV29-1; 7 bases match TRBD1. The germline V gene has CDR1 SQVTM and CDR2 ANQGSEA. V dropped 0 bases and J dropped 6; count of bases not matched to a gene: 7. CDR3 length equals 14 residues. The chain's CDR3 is CSVEEGGFGAEAFF. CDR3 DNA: TGCAGCGTTGAAGAAGGGGGCTTCGGCGCTGAAGCTTTCTTT. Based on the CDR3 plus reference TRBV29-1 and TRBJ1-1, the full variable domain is SAVISQKPSRDICQRGTSLTIQCQVDSQVTMMFWYRQQPGQSLTLIATANQGSEATYESGFVIDKFPISRPNLTFSTLTVSNMSPEDSSIYLCSVEEGGFGAEAFFGQGTRLTVV.

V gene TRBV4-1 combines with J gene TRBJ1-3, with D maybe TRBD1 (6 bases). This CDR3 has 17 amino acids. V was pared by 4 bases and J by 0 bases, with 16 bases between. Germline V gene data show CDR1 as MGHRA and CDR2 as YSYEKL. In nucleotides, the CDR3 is TGCGCCAGCAGCCCTAGCATAAACAGGGTCTCTGGAAACACCATATATTTT. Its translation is CASSPSINRVSGNTIYF.

The CDR3: CASSFSMTERNYGYTF. The CDR3 nucleotides are TGTGCCAGCAGTTTCTCTATGACAGAAAGGAACTATGGCTACACCTTC. The gene calls are TRBV6-2 or TRBV6-3 and TRBJ1-2, with D perhaps matching TRBD1 (5 bases). The CDR3 spans 16 residues. The germline CDR1 and CDR2 sequences are MNHEY and SVGEGT. Between the trimmed V and J ends, which lost 4 bases and 2 bases, there was a span of 17 bases.

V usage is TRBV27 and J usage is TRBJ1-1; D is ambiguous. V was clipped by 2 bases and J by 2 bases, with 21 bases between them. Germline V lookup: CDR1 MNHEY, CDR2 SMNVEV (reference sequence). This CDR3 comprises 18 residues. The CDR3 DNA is TGTGCCAGCAGTTTAATCTGGCGGGCAGGATGGACTAACACTGAAGCTTTCTTT. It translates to CASSLIWRAGWTNTEAFF.

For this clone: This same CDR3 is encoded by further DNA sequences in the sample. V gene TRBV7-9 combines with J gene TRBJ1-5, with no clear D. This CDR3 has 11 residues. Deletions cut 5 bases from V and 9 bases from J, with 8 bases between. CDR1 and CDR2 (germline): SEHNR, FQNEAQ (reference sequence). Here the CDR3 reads CASSPGGPQHF. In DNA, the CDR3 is TGTGCCAGCAGCCCCGGAGGGCCCCAGCATTTT.

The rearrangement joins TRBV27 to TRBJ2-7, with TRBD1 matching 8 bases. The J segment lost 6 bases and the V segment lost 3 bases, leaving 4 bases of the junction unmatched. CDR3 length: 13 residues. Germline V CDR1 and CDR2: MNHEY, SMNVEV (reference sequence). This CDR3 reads CASSFQGAREQYF. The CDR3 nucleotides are TGTGCCAGCAGTTTTCAGGGGGCACGCGAGCAGTACTTC.

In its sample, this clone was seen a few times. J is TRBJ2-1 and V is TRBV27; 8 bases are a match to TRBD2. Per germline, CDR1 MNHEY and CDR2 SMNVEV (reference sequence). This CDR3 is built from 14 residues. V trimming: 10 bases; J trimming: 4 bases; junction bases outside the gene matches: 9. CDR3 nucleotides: TGTGCCACCACCGGAGCGGGGGAATACAATGAGCAGTTCTTC. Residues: CATTGAGEYNEQFF.

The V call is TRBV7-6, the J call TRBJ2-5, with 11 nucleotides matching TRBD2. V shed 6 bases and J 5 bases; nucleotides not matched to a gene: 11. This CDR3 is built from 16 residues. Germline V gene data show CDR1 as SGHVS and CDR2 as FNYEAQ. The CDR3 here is CASRLRVAGGSETQYF. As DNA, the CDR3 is TGTGCCAGCAGACTCCGTGTAGCGGGGGGGAGCGAGACCCAGTACTTC.

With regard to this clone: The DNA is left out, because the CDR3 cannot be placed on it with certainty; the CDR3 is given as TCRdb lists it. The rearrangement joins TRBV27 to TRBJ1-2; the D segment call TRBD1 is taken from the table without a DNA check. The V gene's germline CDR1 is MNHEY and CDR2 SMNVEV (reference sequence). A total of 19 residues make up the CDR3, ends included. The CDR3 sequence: CASSFGAGEGAFPNYGYTF.

CDR3: CASSLYGTGYNEQFF. The CDR3 region has the DNA TGTGCCAGCAGCTTATACGGGACAGGGTACAATGAGCAGTTCTTC. The chain combines TRBV7-6 with TRBJ2-1; TRBD1 matches at 9 bases. The V gene end was trimmed by 2 bases and the J gene end by 4 bases; junction bases not matched to a gene: 3. The germline gives CDR1 SGHVS, CDR2 FNYEAQ. CDR3 length: 15 residues.

The CDR3 DNA follows: TGTGCCAGCAGAAATACTAGCGGGGGCGGCGAGCAGTTCTTC. This sequence encodes CASRNTSGGGEQFF. The rearrangement joins TRBV6-4 to TRBJ2-1; 11 bases are shared with TRBD2. This CDR3 comprises 14 residues. With 6 bases clipped from V and 10 bases from J, the junction kept 8 bases outside the gene matches. The V gene's germline CDR1 is MRHNA and CDR2 SNTAGT.

The CDR3 spells CASSPYGGRGQETQYF. The CDR3 nucleotides are TGCGCCAGCAGCCCCTACGGGGGGCGGGGGCAAGAGACCCAGTACTTC. This chain connects TRBV4-3 to TRBJ2-5, with TRBD2 as a possible D gene (7 bases). CDR1 LGHNA and CDR2 YSLEER come from the germline V gene. V shed 4 bases and J shed 2 bases, with 17 bases lying between them. This CDR3 contains 16 residues.

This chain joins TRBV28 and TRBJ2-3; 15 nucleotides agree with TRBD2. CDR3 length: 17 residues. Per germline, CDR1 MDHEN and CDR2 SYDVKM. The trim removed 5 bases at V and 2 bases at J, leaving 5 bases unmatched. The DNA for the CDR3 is TGTGCCAGCAGTCTGGGACTAGCGGGGGGCCACACAGATACGCAGTATTTT. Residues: CASSLGLAGGHTDTQYF.

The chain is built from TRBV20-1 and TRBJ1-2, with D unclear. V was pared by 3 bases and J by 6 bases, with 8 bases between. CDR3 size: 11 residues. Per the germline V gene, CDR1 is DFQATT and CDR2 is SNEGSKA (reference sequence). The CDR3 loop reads CSARPGNGYTF. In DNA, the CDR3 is TGCAGTGCTAGGCCCGGTAATGGCTACACCTTC.

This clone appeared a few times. The CDR3 spells CASSQGQSGGARYNEQFF. CDR3 coding DNA: TGCGCCAGCAGCCAAGGACAGTCGGGGGGGGCCCGCTACAATGAGCAGTTCTTC. The chain carries TRBV4-3 and TRBJ2-1; 8 bases are shared with TRBD2. The CDR3 covers 18 residues. Looked up from germline, CDR1 is LGHNA and CDR2 is YSLEER. V trimming: 1 base; J trimming: 3 bases; junction bases outside the gene matches: 11.

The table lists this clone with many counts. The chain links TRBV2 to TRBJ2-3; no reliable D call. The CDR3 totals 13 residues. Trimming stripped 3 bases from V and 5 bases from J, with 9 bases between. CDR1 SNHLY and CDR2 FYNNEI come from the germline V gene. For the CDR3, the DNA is TGTGCCAGCAGTGAGGTTGGGCAAGATACGCAGTATTTT. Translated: CASSEVGQDTQYF.

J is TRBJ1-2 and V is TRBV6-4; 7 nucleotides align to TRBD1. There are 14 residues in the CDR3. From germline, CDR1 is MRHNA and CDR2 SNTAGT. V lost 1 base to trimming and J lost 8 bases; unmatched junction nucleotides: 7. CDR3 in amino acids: CASSDWNRGGGYTF. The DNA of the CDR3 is TGTGCCAGCAGTGACTGGAACAGGGGAGGCGGCTACACCTTC.

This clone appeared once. CDR3 DNA sequence: TGTGCCAGCAGCTTAGCTCAGGGGGCGGCCTGGCGCAATCAGCCCCAGCATTTT. This translates into CASSLAQGAAWRNQPQHF. The J gene is TRBJ1-5, the V gene TRBV13; 8 bases fit TRBD1. Germline values: CDR1 PRHDT, CDR2 FYEKMQ (reference sequence). CDR3 size: 18 residues. V shed 1 base and J 2 bases; nucleotides not matched to a gene: 10.